These 11 T cell receptor beta chains originate from one sample sequenced in a study of blood T cells in healthy people across ages. A second roughly 6 to 11 cycle PCR used barcoded and J-beta primers. TCRdb reprocessed the 5' RACE reads via MiXCR and lists one record per CDR3 protein. The table lists about 1,400,000 distinct CDR3 sequences, around two fifths of them singletons, with approximately 7.9% in the top ten. The sample consisted of blood. The receptors shown here come from a woman aged 18-29 years in good health.

The chain uses TRBV2 and TRBJ1-1; no clear D. CDR3 length: 12 residues. CDR1 and CDR2 from the germline V gene are SNHLY and FYNNEI. The ends were cut back, 4 bases at V and 4 bases at J, with 7 bases in the middle. This CDR3 reads CASSGGATEAFF. CDR3 in DNA: TGTGCCAGCAGTGGAGGTGCCACTGAAGCTTTCTTT.

The chain uses TRBV6-6 and TRBJ1-1; D not resolved. Looked up from germline, CDR1 is MNHNY and CDR2 is SVGAGI (reference sequence). The CDR3 has 16 residues. V shed 8 bases and J shed 4 bases, with 23 bases lying between them. CDR3 nucleotide sequence: TGTGCCAGCCGAAGGGTCCAGGCATCGGGCGGCACTGAAGCTTTCTTT. Translation gives CASRRVQASGGTEAFF.

In this sample, this clonotype turned up once. CDR3 region: CASIQGESSTDTQYF. The CDR3 bases are TGTGCCAGCATCCAGGGGGAGTCGAGCACAGATACGCAGTATTTT. The chain combines TRBV12-3 or TRBV12-4 with TRBJ2-3, with TRBD1 identical over 7 bases. CDR3 length: 15 amino acids. V trimming: 7 bases; J trimming: 0 bases; junction bases outside the gene matches: 7.

The V call is TRBV7-3, the J call TRBJ1-1; D ambiguous. Trimming shortened V by 1 base and J by 1 base, and 10 bases separated the two germline ends. The CDR3 runs 15 residues. Germline V gene lookup returns CDR1 SGHTA and CDR2 FQGTGA. The CDR3: CASSLNAGRNTEAFF. CDR3 DNA: TGTGCCAGCAGCTTAAACGCGGGAAGGAACACTGAAGCTTTCTTT.

CDR3 region: CASSPRDYYTGELFF. The CDR3 DNA reads as TGTGCCAGCAGCCCCCGGGACTACTACACCGGGGAGCTGTTTTTT. V is TRBV12-3 or TRBV12-4 and J is TRBJ2-2; 7 bases align to TRBD2. The CDR3 contains 15 residues. V lost 6 bases and J lost 3; bases outside the gene matches: 7.

This clonotype was counted only a few times. The V call is TRBV11-2, the J call TRBJ2-7; 13 bases fit TRBD2. Matching the DNA end better, TRBJ2-5 makes the J call doubtful. The CDR3 extends over 18 amino acids. From germline, CDR1 is SGHAT and CDR2 FQNNGV. The CDR3 DNA reads as TGTGCCAGCAGCCCGGGACTAGCGGGGACGGGTTCTAGAGAGACCCAGTACTTC. Translation gives CASSPGLAGTGSRETQYF.

Regarding this clonotype: One end of the junction does not line up with germline, which may come from a read error. The V call is TRBV12-3 or TRBV12-4, the J call TRBJ2-3; TRBD2 matches 12 bases. The CDR3 loop spans 15 amino acids. CDR3 amino acids: CASLTSGSSGDAQYF. The CDR3 DNA is TGTGCCAGCCTGACTAGCGGGAGTTCGGGAGATGCGCAATATTTT.

This sequence joins TRBV9 and TRBJ1-1; no firm D call. Germline lookup yields CDR1 SGDLS and CDR2 YYNGEE. The CDR3 runs to 12 residues. Trimming cost V 0 bases and J 6 bases, with 6 bases left between them. The CDR3 sequence is CASSVEGPEAFF. Written as DNA, the CDR3 is TGTGCCAGCAGCGTAGAAGGGCCTGAAGCTTTCTTT.

The chain recombines TRBV6-2 or TRBV6-3 with TRBJ2-7, with D possibly TRBD2 on 6 matching bases. The CDR3 spans 13 residues. The V end lost 10 bases, the J end lost 6 bases, and 19 bases lay between the germline ends. Germline-derived CDR1 and CDR2 are MNHEY and SVGEGT. CDR3 protein: CATVPGGGSEQYF. The CDR3 DNA reads TGTGCCACCGTCCCTGGGGGAGGCAGCGAGCAGTACTTC.

This chain connects TRBV2 to TRBJ1-2, with TRBD1 matching 11 bases. The CDR3 has 17 residues. The V segment lost 7 bases and the J segment 5 bases; nucleotides outside the gene matches: 15. Germline-derived CDR1 and CDR2 are SNHLY and FYNNEI. The CDR3 sequence is CASTSDRGLSGGYGYTF. Written as DNA, the CDR3 is TGTGCCAGCACCTCGGACAGGGGGCTAAGTGGGGGATATGGCTACACCTTC.

This clonotype was counted between two and nine times. This chain uses TRBV6-1 with TRBJ2-7; possibly TRBD1 for D (6 bases). V was trimmed by 6 bases and J by 2 bases, leaving 20 bases between them. Germline loops: CDR1 MNHNS, CDR2 SASEGT. There are 16 residues in the CDR3. As DNA, the CDR3 is TGTGCCAGCAGGCCGCCCCAGGGGATTAATGCCTACGAGCAGTACTTC. Amino acids: CASRPPQGINAYEQYF.